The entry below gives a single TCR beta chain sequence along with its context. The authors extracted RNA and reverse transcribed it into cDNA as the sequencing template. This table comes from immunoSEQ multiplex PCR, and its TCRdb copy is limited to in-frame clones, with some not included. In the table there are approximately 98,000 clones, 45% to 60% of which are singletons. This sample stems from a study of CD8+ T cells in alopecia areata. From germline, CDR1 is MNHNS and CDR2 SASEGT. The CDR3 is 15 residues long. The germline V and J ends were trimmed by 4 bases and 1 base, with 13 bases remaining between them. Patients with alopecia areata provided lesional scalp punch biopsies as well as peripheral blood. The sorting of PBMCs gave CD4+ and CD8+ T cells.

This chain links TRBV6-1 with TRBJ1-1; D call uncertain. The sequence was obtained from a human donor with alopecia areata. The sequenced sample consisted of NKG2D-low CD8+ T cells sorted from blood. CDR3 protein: CASSGRRIENTEAFF. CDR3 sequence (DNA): TGTGCCAGCAGTGGTAGACGTATCGAGAACACTGAAGCTTTCTTT.